Below, one T cell receptor beta chain is given with its context. Its target is not known. From germline, CDR1 is SNHLY and CDR2 FYNNEI. V lost 5 bases to trimming and J lost 3 bases, with 4 bases between them. The CDR3 contains 11 residues. Produced via immunoSEQ multiplex PCR; TCRdb's table is partial and in-frame only. The sample lists 350,000 or so clones; about nine tenths were seen once. These data are taken from a study of cytomegalovirus exposure and HLA in healthy donors. Overall study: The same platform was used for the 110 or so validation repertoires as for the approximately 670 first-cohort repertoires, as reported in a later analysis. The study, taken as a whole, reports: Cytomegalovirus association was listed for roughly 160 TCR beta chains. In vitro work confirmed that a few CMV-associated chains recognize CMV antigens.

The origin of this receptor is a woman aged 18-30 years in good health and CMV-seronegative. V gene TRBV2 combines with J gene TRBJ1-1, with no clear D. Sample: PBMCs. CDR3 amino acids: CASSQDTEAFF. In DNA form, the CDR3 reads TGTGCCAGCAGTCAGGACACTGAAGCTTTCTTT. Looking up the rest from reference TRBV2 and TRBJ1-1 gives the full variable domain: EPEVTQTPSHQVTQMGQEVILRCVPISNHLYFYWYRQILGQKVEFLVSFYNNEISEKSEIFDDQFSVERPDGSNFTLKIRSTKLEDSAMYFCASSQDTEAFFGQGTRLTVV.